Listed below are T cell receptor beta chains from one sample, sequenced in a study of CD8 T cells in ankylosing spondylitis. TCRdb called the 5' RACE reads again in MiXCR, with one record for every CDR3 protein. This sample has approximately 220,000 distinct CDR3 sequences, with around 18% found just once. Sequenced sample: blood, either unsorted or a sorted T cell fraction (not recorded which). The receptors were sampled from a male donor with ankylosing spondylitis. Each CDR3 is given with its conserved first and last residue. Rows give clone size only sometimes, using once, few, many, or a class for an expanded clone.

v_call: TRBV12-3/TRBV12-4
clone_size: few
cdr3_aa: CASNLGPEETQYF

v_call: TRBV4-1
clone_size: NA
cdr3_aa: CASSQGTRTGGGDTQYF

v_call: TRBV4-1
clone_size: NA
cdr3_aa: CASSQAGTSGSNEQFF

v_call: TRBV7-5
clone_size: NA
cdr3_aa: CIPVPAARMGVGKRDTQYF

v_call: TRBV2
clone_size: NA
cdr3_aa: CASSEPQGIGTEAFF

v_call: TRBV12-3/TRBV12-4
clone_size: many
cdr3_aa: CASSSDSLYEQYF

v_call: TRBV4-3
clone_size: NA
cdr3_aa: CASSQGNEQYF

v_call: TRBV4-1
clone_size: many
cdr3_aa: CASSQGSGRGNEQFF

v_call: TRBV7-8
clone_size: many
cdr3_aa: CASSTSEDNEQFF

v_call: TRBV7-9
clone_size: few
cdr3_aa: CASSQGLAEQYF

v_call: TRBV7-2
clone_size: NA
cdr3_aa: CASSLPEGGRDIQYF

v_call: TRBV20-1
clone_size: NA
cdr3_aa: CSAEDRDRGIGELFF

v_call: TRBV4-1
clone_size: NA
cdr3_aa: CASSYSSTTGQPQHF

v_call: TRBV12-3/TRBV12-4
clone_size: few
cdr3_aa: CASSPPGQGKGYTF

v_call: TRBV7-2
clone_size: few
cdr3_aa: CASSLLPGLAGGGELFF

v_call: TRBV6-1
clone_size: NA
cdr3_aa: CASTLSRVGDYGYTF

v_call: TRBV27
clone_size: NA
cdr3_aa: CASDFRVLRNTGELFF

v_call: TRBV20-1
clone_size: few
cdr3_aa: CSLAGGKSSYNEQFF

v_call: TRBV4-1
clone_size: few
cdr3_aa: CASSQGPREGVYNEQFF

v_call: TRBV2
clone_size: NA
cdr3_aa: CASSAGLGGNEQFF

v_call: TRBV20-1
clone_size: few
cdr3_aa: CSARDGQAHYTGELFF

v_call: TRBV5-6
clone_size: many
cdr3_aa: CASSLAPGGAEAFF

v_call: TRBV7-6
clone_size: NA
cdr3_aa: CASRGLEETQYF

v_call: TRBV12-3/TRBV12-4
clone_size: many
cdr3_aa: CASSARTGGWNSPLHF

v_call: TRBV27
clone_size: few
cdr3_aa: CASSSGTAYTGELFF

v_call: TRBV7-9
clone_size: NA
cdr3_aa: CASSLAITGAETQYF

v_call: TRBV20-1
clone_size: NA
cdr3_aa: CSARDIRTGESTEAFF

v_call: TRBV29-1
clone_size: many
cdr3_aa: CSVLGENTEAFF

v_call: TRBV5-6
clone_size: NA
cdr3_aa: CASNLGGSTYEQYF

v_call: TRBV7-9
clone_size: few
cdr3_aa: CASCAGSSYEQYF

v_call: TRBV4-1
clone_size: few
cdr3_aa: CASSQDGTLDEAFF

v_call: TRBV9
clone_size: many
cdr3_aa: CASSVASNEQFF

v_call: TRBV24-1
clone_size: few
cdr3_aa: CATSDWTSGSVGELFF

v_call: TRBV6-1
clone_size: NA
cdr3_aa: CASSQTSGGPYVAGELFF